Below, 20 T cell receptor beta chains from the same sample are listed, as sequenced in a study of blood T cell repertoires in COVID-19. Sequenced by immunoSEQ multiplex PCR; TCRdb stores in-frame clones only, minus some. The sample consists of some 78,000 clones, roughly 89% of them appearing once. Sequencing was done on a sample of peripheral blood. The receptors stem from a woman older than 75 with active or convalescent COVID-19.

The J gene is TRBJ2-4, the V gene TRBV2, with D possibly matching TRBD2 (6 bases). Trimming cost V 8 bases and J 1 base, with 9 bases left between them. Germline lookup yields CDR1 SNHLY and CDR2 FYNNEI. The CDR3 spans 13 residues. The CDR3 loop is CASCGDAKNIQYF. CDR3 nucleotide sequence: TGTGCCAGCTGCGGGGATGCCAAAAACATTCAGTACTTC.

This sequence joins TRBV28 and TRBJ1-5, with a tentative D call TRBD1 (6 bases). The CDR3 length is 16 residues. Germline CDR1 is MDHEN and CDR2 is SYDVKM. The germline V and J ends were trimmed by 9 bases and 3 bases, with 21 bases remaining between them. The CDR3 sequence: CASKIGGHPSNQPQHF. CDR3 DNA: TGTGCCAGTAAAATCGGGGGGCACCCCTCCAATCAGCCCCAGCATTTT. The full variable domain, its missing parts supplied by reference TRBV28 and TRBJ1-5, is DVKVTQSSRYLVKRTGEKVFLECVQDMDHENMFWYRQDPGLGLRLIYFSYDVKMKEKGDIPEGYSVSREKKERFSLILESASTNQTSMYLCASKIGGHPSNQPQHFGDGTRLSIL.

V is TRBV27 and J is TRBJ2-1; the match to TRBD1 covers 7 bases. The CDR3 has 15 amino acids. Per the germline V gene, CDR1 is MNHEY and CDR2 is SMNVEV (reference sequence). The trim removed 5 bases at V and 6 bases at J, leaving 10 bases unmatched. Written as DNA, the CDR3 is TGTGCCAGCAGTCGCAAAACCGGGACAGCCAATGAGCAGTTCTTC. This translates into CASSRKTGTANEQFF.

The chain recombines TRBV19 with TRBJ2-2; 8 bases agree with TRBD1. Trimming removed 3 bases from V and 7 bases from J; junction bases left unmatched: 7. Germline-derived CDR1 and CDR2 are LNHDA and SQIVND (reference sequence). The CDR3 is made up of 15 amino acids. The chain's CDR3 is CASSIRGTGGGELFF. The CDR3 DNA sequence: TGTGCCAGTAGTATTCGGGGTACAGGGGGCGGGGAGCTGTTTTTT.

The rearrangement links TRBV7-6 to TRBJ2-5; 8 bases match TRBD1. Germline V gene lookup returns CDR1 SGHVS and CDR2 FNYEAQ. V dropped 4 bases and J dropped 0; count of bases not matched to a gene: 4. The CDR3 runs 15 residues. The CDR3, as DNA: TGTGCCAGCAGCTCCAGACAGGGGTACCAAGAGACCCAGTACTTC. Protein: CASSSRQGYQETQYF.

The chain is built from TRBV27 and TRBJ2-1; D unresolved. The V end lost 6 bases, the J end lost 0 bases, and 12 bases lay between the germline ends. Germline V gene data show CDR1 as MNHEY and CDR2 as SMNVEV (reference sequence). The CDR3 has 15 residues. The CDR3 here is CASSPSWSSYNEQFF. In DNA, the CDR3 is TGTGCCAGCAGCCCCAGTTGGAGCTCCTACAATGAGCAGTTCTTC.

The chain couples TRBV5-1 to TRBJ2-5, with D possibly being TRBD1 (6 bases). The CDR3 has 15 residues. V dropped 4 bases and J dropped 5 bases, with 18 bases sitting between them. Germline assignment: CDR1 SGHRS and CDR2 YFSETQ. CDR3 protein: CASSIGTPSGETQYF. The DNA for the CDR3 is TGCGCCAGCAGCATTGGGACACCGTCTGGGGAGACCCAGTACTTC.

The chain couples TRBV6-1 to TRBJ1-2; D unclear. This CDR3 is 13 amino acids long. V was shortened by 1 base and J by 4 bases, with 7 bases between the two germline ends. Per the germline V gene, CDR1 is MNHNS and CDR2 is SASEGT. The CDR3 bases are TGTGCCAGCAGTGAAGTGGCTCGCTATGGCTACACCTTC. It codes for CASSEVARYGYTF.

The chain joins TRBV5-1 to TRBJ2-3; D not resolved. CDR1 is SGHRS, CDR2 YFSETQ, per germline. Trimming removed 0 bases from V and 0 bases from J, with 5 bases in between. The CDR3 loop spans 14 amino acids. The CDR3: CASSLASSTDTQYF. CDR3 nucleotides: TGCGCCAGCAGCTTGGCCAGTAGCACAGATACGCAGTATTTT.

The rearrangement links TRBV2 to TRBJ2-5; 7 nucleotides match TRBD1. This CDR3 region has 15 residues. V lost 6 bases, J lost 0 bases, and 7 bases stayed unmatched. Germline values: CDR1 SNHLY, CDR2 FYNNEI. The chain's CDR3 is CASSMQTGNQETQYF. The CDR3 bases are TGTGCCAGCAGCATGCAGACAGGGAACCAAGAGACCCAGTACTTC.

The CDR3 loop reads CASSSPGQGANEQYF. CDR3 nucleotide sequence: TGTGCCAGCTCATCTCCGGGACAGGGGGCCAACGAGCAGTACTTC. The chain is built from TRBV18 and TRBJ2-7, with 12 bases that match TRBD1. Germline trimming cut 5 bases from V and 5 bases from J; bases unmatched to any gene: 7. Germline CDR1 reads KGHSH; CDR2 reads LQKENI. This CDR3 has 15 residues. The whole variable domain, filled in from reference TRBV18 and TRBJ2-7, reads NAGVMQNPRHLVRRRGQEARLRCSPMKGHSHVYWYRQLPEEGLKFMVYLQKENIIDESGMPKERFSAEFPKEGPSILRIQQVVRGDSAAYFCASSSPGQGANEQYFGPGTRLTVT.

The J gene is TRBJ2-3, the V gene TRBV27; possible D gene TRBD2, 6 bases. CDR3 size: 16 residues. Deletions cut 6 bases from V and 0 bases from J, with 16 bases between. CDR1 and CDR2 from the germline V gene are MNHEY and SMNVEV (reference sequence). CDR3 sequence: CASRGLAGSSTDTQYF. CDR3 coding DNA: TGTGCCAGCAGAGGATTGGCGGGGTCTAGCACAGATACGCAGTATTTT.

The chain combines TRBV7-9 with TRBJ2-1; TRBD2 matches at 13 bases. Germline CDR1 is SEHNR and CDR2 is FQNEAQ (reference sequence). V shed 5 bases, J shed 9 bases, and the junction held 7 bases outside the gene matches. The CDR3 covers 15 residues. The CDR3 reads CASSARTSGSSEQFF. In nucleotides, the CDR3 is TGTGCCAGCAGCGCCAGGACTAGCGGGAGCAGTGAGCAGTTCTTC.

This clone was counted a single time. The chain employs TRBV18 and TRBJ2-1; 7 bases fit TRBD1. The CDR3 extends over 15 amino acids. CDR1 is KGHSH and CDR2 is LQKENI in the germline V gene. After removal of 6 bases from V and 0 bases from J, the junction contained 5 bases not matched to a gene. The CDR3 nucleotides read TGTGCCAGCTCCAGGGGGTCCAGCTCCTACAATGAGCAGTTCTTC. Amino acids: CASSRGSSSYNEQFF.

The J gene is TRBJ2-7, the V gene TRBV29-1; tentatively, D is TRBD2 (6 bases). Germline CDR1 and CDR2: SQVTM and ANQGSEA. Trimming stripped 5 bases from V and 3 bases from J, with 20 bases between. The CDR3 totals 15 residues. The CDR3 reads CSVWAGLSGLYEQYF. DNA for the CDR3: TGCAGCGTTTGGGCGGGGCTAAGCGGGCTCTACGAGCAGTACTTC.

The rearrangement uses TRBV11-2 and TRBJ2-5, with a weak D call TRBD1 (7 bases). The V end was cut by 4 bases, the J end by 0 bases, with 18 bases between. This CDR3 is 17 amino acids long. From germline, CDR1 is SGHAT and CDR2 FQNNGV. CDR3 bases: TGTGCCAGCAGCTCGCCCGGGGGACAGCAACACCAAGAGACCCAGTACTTC. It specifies CASSSPGGQQHQETQYF.

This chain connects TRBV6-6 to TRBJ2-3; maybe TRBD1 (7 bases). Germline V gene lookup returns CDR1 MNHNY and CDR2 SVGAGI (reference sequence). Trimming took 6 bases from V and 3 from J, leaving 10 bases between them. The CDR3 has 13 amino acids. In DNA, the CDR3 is TGTGCCAGCAGGGGGGGACAGACAGATACGCAGTATTTT. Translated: CASRGGQTDTQYF.

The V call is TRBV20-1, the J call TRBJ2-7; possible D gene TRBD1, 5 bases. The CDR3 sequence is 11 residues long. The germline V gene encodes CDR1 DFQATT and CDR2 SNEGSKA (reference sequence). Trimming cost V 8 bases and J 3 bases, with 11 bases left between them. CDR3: CSPDTIYEQYF. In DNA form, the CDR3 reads TGCAGTCCGGACACAATCTACGAGCAGTACTTC.

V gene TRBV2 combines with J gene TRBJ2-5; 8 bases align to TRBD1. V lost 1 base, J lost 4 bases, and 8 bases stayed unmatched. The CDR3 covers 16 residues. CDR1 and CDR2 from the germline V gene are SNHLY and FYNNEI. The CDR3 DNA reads TGTGCCAGCAGTGAAGGTTACAGGGGGAATAGAGAGACCCAGTACTTC. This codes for CASSEGYRGNRETQYF.

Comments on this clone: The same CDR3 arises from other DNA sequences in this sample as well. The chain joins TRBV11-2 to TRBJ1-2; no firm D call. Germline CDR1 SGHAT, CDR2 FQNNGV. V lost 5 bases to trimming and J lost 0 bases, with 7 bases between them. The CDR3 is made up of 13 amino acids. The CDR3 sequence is CASSPDSNYGYTF. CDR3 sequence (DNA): TGTGCCAGCAGCCCGGACTCTAACTATGGCTACACCTTC.